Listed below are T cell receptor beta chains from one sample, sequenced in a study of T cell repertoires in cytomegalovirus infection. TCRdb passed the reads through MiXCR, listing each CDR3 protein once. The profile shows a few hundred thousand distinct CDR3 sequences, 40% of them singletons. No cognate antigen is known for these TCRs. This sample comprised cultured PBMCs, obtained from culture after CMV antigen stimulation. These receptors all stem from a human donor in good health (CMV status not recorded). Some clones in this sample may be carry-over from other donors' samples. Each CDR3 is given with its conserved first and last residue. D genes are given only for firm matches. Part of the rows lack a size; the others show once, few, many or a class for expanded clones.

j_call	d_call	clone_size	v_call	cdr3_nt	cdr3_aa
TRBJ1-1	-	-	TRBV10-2	TGCGCCAGCAGTCCTTTCAGGGAGATCACTGAAGCTTTCTTT	CASSPFREITEAFF
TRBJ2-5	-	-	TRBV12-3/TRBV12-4	TGTGCCAGCAGTTCTCTAAGGGGGGGTCCCCAAGAGACCCAGTACTTC	CASSSLRGGPQETQYF
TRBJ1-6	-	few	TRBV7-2	TGTGCCAGCAGCTTAATGCCCTATAATTCACCCCTCCACTTT	CASSLMPYNSPLHF
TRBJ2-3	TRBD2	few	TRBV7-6	TGTGCCAGCGGTTATGGGGGGGACACAGATACGCAGTATTTT	CASGYGGDTDTQYF
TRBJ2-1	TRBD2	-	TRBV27	TGTGCCAGCAGTGGTTCTAGCGGGGAATTGGGCAATGAGCAGTTCTTC	CASSGSSGELGNEQFF
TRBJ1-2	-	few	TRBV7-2	TGTGCCAGCGGGGGAGGGAAGGAGTATGGCTACACCTTC	CASGGGKEYGYTF
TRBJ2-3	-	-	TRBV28	TGTGCCAGCAGTTTATATCGGGCAGGCCGCTCTAGCACAGATACGCAGTATTTT	CASSLYRAGRSSTDTQYF
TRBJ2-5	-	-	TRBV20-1	TGCAGTGCTAGAGTTGGGGGGCCCATCCTACGCCAAGAGACCCAGTACTTC	CSARVGGPILRQETQYF
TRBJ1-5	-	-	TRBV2	TGTGCCAGCAGCCGAAGCGGGCGAGGGCAGCCCCAGCATTTT	CASSRSGRGQPQHF
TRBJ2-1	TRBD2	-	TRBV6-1	TGTGCCAGCAGTGTCACTAGCGGGTTCGGACGTGAGCAGTTCTTC	CASSVTSGFGREQFF
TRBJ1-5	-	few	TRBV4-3	TGCGCCAGCAGCCAAGAAATTGAGGGGGGTAATCAGCCCCAGCATTTT	CASSQEIEGGNQPQHF
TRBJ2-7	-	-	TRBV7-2	TGTGCCAGCAGCTTAGCGTGGGCTACCACCCTCGAGCAGTACTTC	CASSLAWATTLEQYF
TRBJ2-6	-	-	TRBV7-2	TGTGCCAGCAGCCGAAGGGACGCTGGGGCCAACGTCCTGACTTTC	CASSRRDAGANVLTF
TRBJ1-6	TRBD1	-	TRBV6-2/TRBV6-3	TGTGCCAGCAGTCCACGGGACAGGGATTCACCCCTCCACTTT	CASSPRDRDSPLHF
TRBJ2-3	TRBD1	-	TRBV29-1	TGCAGCCTCCAGGGGGTAGGGGGCCCCAACGGGAACACAGATACGCAGTATTTT	CSLQGVGGPNGNTDTQYF
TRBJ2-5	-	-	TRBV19	TGTGCCAGTAGTGTCGGGGGCATACCTCAAGAGACCCAGTACTTC	CASSVGGIPQETQYF
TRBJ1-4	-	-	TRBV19	TGTGCCACCCGGGCTGCAACTAATGAAAAACTGTTTTTT	CATRAATNEKLFF
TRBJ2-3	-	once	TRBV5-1	TGCGCCAGCCTCCTATTTAGCGTGAGCACAGATACGCAGTATTTT	CASLLFSVSTDTQYF
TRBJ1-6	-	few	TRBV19	TGTGCCAGCGGGACCCAAGGCGATTCACCCCTCCACTTT	CASGTQGDSPLHF
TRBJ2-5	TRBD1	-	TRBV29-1	TGCAGCGTTTCCGAGACAGGGACCGGGACCCAGTACTTC	CSVSETGTGTQYF
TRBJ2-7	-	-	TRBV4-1	TGCGCCAGCAGCCAAGACATTGTGGGTAGCTCCTACGAGCAGTACTTC	CASSQDIVGSSYEQYF
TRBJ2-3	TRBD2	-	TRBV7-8	TGTGCCAGCAGCTTCGCTAGCGGGGGGCTTACGGGGGCAGATACGCAGTATTTT	CASSFASGGLTGADTQYF
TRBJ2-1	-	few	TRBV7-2	TGTGCCAGCAGCCCAGCGGGACATGGTCTAAATGAGCAGTTCTTC	CASSPAGHGLNEQFF
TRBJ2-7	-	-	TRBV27	TGTGCCAGCAGTCCAGGGCCGTACTCCTACGAGCAGTACTTC	CASSPGPYSYEQYF
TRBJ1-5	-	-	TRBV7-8	TGTGCCAGCAGCTTACTTCGGATTAGGGGCAATCAGCCCCAGCATTTT	CASSLLRIRGNQPQHF
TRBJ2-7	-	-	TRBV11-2	TGTGCCAGCAGCTCGGGACGAACCGTCGAGCAGTACTTC	CASSSGRTVEQYF
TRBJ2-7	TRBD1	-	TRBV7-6	TGTGCCAGCAGCTGGACCCACCCGGGTAGCGGGACAGGGGGGGAGCAGTACTTC	CASSWTHPGSGTGGEQYF
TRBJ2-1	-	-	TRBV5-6	TGTGCCAGCAGCTTGGGGTATCGAGGTGAGCAGTTCTTC	CASSLGYRGEQFF
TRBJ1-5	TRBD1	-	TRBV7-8	TGTGCCAGCAGCTCGACAGGGGGTGGAATTCAGCCCCAGCATTTT	CASSSTGGGIQPQHF
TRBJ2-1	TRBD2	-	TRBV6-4	TGTGCCAGCAGTTCGACTAGCGCGAGCTCCTACAATGAGCAGTTCTTC	CASSSTSASSYNEQFF
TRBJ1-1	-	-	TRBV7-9	TGTGCCAGCAGCTTAGCGCTAGGCGTTGTGAACACTGAAGCTTTCTTT	CASSLALGVVNTEAFF
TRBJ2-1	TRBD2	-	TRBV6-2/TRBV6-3	TGTGCCAGCAGTTATTCCGGGCCAGCGGGAGTTTACAATGAGCAGTTCTTC	CASSYSGPAGVYNEQFF
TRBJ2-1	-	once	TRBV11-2	TGTGCCAGCAGCATACACAGGGAGCAGTTCTTC	CASSIHREQFF
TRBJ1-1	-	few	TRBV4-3	TGCGCCAGCAGCCAAGAGTTCCGGAGCACTGAAGCTTTCTTT	CASSQEFRSTEAFF
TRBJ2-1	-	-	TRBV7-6	TGTGCCAGCAGCCCAGGACCAGTTGCCCTTTTCTTC	CASSPGPVALFF
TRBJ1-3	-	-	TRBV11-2	TGTGCCAGCAGCTTCGTCGGAAACACCATATATTTT	CASSFVGNTIYF
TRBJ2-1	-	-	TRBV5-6	TGTGCCAGCAGCCCAGGGTCAACCCCCTACAATGAGCAGTTCTTC	CASSPGSTPYNEQFF
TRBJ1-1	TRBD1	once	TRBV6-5	TGTGCCAGCAGTTCCGCGGGACAGGGACTGAACACTGAAGCTTTCTTT	CASSSAGQGLNTEAFF